Listed below are T cell receptor beta chains from one sample, sequenced in a study of T cell repertoires in cytomegalovirus infection. TCRdb redid the calling of the reads with MiXCR, one entry per CDR3 protein. The data contain fewer than 900,000 distinct CDR3 sequences, 25% to 35% of them singletons. No antigen has been assigned to these receptors. The sequences come from cultured CD8+ T cells from PBMCs, collected from culture after CMV antigen stimulation. The origin of the receptors is a human donor in good health (CMV status not recorded). Some clones in this sample may be carry-over from other donors' samples. Both conserved end residues are part of each CDR3. D genes are given only for firm matches. Clone size appears in some rows only: once, few, many, or a class for an expanded clone.

TRBJ1-1	NA	TRBD1	TRBV5-8	CASSFFANRGRDVAFF	TGTGCCAGCAGCTTTTTCGCTAACAGGGGGCGGGATGTAGCTTTCTTT
TRBJ1-1	few	NA	TRBV12-3/TRBV12-4	CASSFVYNTEAFF	TGTGCCAGCAGTTTTGTCTACAACACTGAAGCTTTCTTT
TRBJ1-1	few	NA	TRBV12-3/TRBV12-4	CASSFQWGRQALNTEAFF	TGTGCCAGCAGTTTTCAGTGGGGCAGGCAAGCACTGAACACTGAAGCTTTCTTT
TRBJ1-2	many	TRBD1	TRBV7-2	CASSWTGGQVYGYTF	TGTGCCAGCAGCTGGACAGGGGGCCAGGTCTATGGCTACACCTTC
TRBJ1-5	NA	TRBD1	TRBV6-5	CASSLGQDYSNQPQHF	TGTGCCAGCAGCCTTGGACAGGACTATAGCAATCAGCCCCAGCATTTT
TRBJ2-3	many	NA	TRBV7-9	CASSLGVTDTQYF	TGTGCCAGCAGCTTAGGAGTTACAGATACGCAGTATTTT
TRBJ2-7	NA	NA	TRBV6-5	CASRLEITIGEQYF	TGTGCCAGCCGGCTTGAAATTACAATCGGAGAGCAGTACTTC
TRBJ2-1	NA	TRBD1	TRBV7-9	CASSSRDRGFDEQFF	TGTGCCAGCAGCTCCCGGGACAGGGGTTTCGATGAGCAGTTCTTC
TRBJ1-2	few	TRBD1	TRBV5-4	CASSYNFRDRDRGYTF	TGTGCCAGCAGCTACAACTTCCGGGACAGGGATCGTGGCTACACCTTC
TRBJ2-7	NA	TRBD1	TRBV10-2	CASSRGQDLEQYF	TGCGCCAGCAGTAGGGGACAGGATCTCGAGCAGTACTTC
TRBJ2-5	few	NA	TRBV12-3/TRBV12-4	CASVSEGWQETQYF	TGTGCCAGCGTTTCCGAAGGGTGGCAAGAGACCCAGTACTTC
TRBJ2-5	NA	TRBD2	TRBV27	CASSTSGARSETQYF	TGTGCCAGCAGCACTAGCGGGGCCAGGTCGGAGACCCAGTACTTC
TRBJ1-5	NA	NA	TRBV7-9	CASSLEDLSGNQPQHF	TGTGCCAGCAGCTTAGAAGACCTATCCGGCAATCAGCCCCAGCATTTT
TRBJ1-6	NA	NA	TRBV10-3	CAIKGQESSYNSPLHF	TGTGCCATCAAGGGGCAGGAGAGCTCCTATAATTCACCCCTCCACTTT
TRBJ2-2	many	TRBD2	TRBV7-6	CASSSAAGGPGELFF	TGTGCCAGCAGCTCCGCGGCGGGGGGGCCCGGGGAGCTGTTTTTT
TRBJ2-1	NA	TRBD1	TRBV9	CASSVAWTGGDEQFF	TGTGCCAGCAGCGTAGCCTGGACAGGGGGCGATGAGCAGTTCTTC
TRBJ2-7	NA	NA	TRBV7-9	CASSLGSVPYEQYF	TGTGCCAGCAGCTTAGGGAGCGTCCCCTACGAGCAGTACTTC
TRBJ2-3	NA	NA	TRBV7-9	CASSTTGRTDTQYF	TGTGCCAGCAGCACAACAGGGCGCACAGATACGCAGTATTTT
TRBJ1-2	NA	TRBD1	TRBV2	CASFQGAQGYTF	TGTGCCAGCTTCCAGGGGGCTCAGGGCTACACCTTC
TRBJ1-1	many	NA	TRBV7-8	CASSLIGVGANTEAFF	TGTGCCAGCAGCTTAATCGGGGTAGGAGCGAACACTGAAGCTTTCTTT
TRBJ2-1	few	TRBD2	TRBV7-9	CASSLTSGASSYNEQFF	TGTGCCAGCAGCTTAACTAGCGGGGCGAGCTCCTACAATGAGCAGTTCTTC
TRBJ2-3	NA	NA	TRBV13	CASSLGRVVTSTDTQYF	TGTGCCAGCAGCTTAGGCCGGGTGGTTACTAGCACAGATACGCAGTATTTT
TRBJ1-2	NA	TRBD1	TRBV2	CASPGQDYGYTF	TGTGCCAGCCCGGGACAGGACTATGGCTACACCTTC
TRBJ1-2	many	NA	TRBV12-3/TRBV12-4	CASSVGVLLDYTF	TGTGCCAGCAGTGTGGGGGTCCTCCTGGACTACACCTTC
TRBJ2-7	NA	TRBD1	TRBV10-3	CAIWTGSGPNEQYF	TGTGCCATCTGGACAGGGTCCGGCCCTAACGAGCAGTACTTC
TRBJ1-6	few	TRBD1	TRBV2	CASSYRGKSYNSPLHF	TGTGCCAGCAGTTACAGGGGAAAGTCCTATAATTCACCCCTCCACTTT
TRBJ1-1	NA	TRBD1	TRBV27	CASKQGRAEAFF	TGTGCCAGCAAACAGGGGCGGGCTGAAGCTTTCTTT
TRBJ2-1	many	TRBD2	TRBV28	CASSLWREGSSIEQFF	TGTGCCAGCAGTTTATGGCGGGAGGGGTCTTCAATTGAGCAGTTCTTC
TRBJ2-5	NA	TRBD1	TRBV7-6	CASSFRQGTEKETQYF	TGTGCCAGCAGCTTTCGACAGGGAACAGAGAAAGAGACCCAGTACTTC
TRBJ1-5	few	TRBD1	TRBV28	CASSFEVGQGGNQPQHF	TGTGCCAGCAGTTTTGAAGTGGGACAGGGAGGCAATCAGCCCCAGCATTTT
TRBJ2-3	NA	TRBD2	TRBV20-1	CSASMGGGDADTQYF	TGCAGTGCTAGTATGGGCGGGGGGGACGCAGATACGCAGTATTTT
TRBJ2-2	few	NA	TRBV19	CASSPWERANTGELFF	TGTGCCAGTAGTCCCTGGGAGAGGGCCAACACCGGGGAGCTGTTTTTT
TRBJ1-3	NA	TRBD1	TRBV20-1	CSARGTTGTAGNTIYF	TGCAGTGCTAGAGGCACCACCGGGACAGCTGGAAACACCATATATTTT
TRBJ2-1	NA	TRBD1	TRBV7-9	CASSLTRTGSDYEQFF	TGTGCCAGCAGCTTAACCCGGACAGGGTCGGACTATGAGCAGTTCTTC
TRBJ2-3	NA	TRBD2	TRBV6-2/TRBV6-3	CASSLGTSGDTQYF	TGTGCCAGCAGCCTCGGGACTAGCGGGGATACGCAGTATTTT
TRBJ1-4	few	NA	TRBV7-6	CASSSSFDTNEKLFF	TGTGCCAGCAGCTCTTCCTTCGACACTAATGAAAAACTGTTTTTT
TRBJ1-1	few	NA	TRBV4-1	CASSPQGQAKAFF	TGCGCCAGCAGCCCCCAAGGACAAGCAAAAGCTTTCTTT
TRBJ2-3	few	NA	TRBV7-6	CASSPPKGLGADTQYF	TGTGCCAGCAGCCCGCCAAAGGGGTTGGGGGCAGATACGCAGTATTTT
TRBJ2-3	few	NA	TRBV7-6	CASSLVGGQSTDTQYF	TGTGCCAGCAGCCTGGTGGGGGGGCAGAGCACAGATACGCAGTATTTT
TRBJ1-1	NA	NA	TRBV7-9	CASSGSGSQNTEAFF	TGTGCCAGCAGCGGCTCCGGGTCTCAAAACACTGAAGCTTTCTTT
TRBJ2-7	NA	NA	TRBV28	CASSPVAYEQYF	TGTGCCAGCAGCCCCGTCGCCTACGAGCAGTACTTC
TRBJ2-4	few	TRBD2	TRBV7-6	CASSPGAGGGGASGVYF	TGTGCCAGCAGCCCAGGTGCTGGCGGCGGGGGAGCCTCGGGAGTCTACTTC
TRBJ2-1	many	TRBD1	TRBV7-9	CASSYRDRPYYNEQFF	TGTGCCAGCAGCTATAGGGACAGACCCTACTACAATGAGCAGTTCTTC
TRBJ2-7	NA	NA	TRBV12-5	CASGLDPPDEQYF	TGTGCTAGTGGTTTGGACCCGCCCGACGAGCAGTACTTC
TRBJ1-2	few	NA	TRBV18	CASSPREGDYGYTF	TGTGCCAGCTCACCACGGGAAGGGGACTATGGCTACACCTTC
TRBJ2-7	NA	TRBD1	TRBV6-1	CASSLTPGQEYEQYF	TGTGCCAGCAGTTTGACGCCGGGACAGGAGTACGAGCAGTACTTC
TRBJ2-1	once	TRBD1	TRBV5-1	CASSPLGGTGDEQFF	TGCGCCAGCAGCCCCCTAGGCGGGACAGGCGATGAGCAGTTCTTC
TRBJ2-1	NA	TRBD2	TRBV12-3/TRBV12-4	CASSSTSGNYNEQFF	TGTGCCAGCAGTTCGACTAGCGGGAATTACAATGAGCAGTTCTTC
TRBJ1-4	NA	TRBD1	TRBV7-9	CASSLRDRGNEKLFF	TGTGCCAGCAGCTTACGGGACAGGGGTAATGAAAAACTGTTTTTT
TRBJ2-1	NA	TRBD2	TRBV10-2	CASSASSGAPMPEQFF	TGCGCCAGCAGTGCTTCTAGCGGGGCCCCCATGCCTGAGCAGTTCTTC